This TCR beta chain comes out of a study of blood T cell repertoires in COVID-19. Turning to the study itself: COVID-19 samples from acute and convalescent phases originated in the United States, Italy and Spain. Sources were T cells, B-cell-depleted T cells, or PBMCs; the material itself was cDNA or gDNA.

In the authors' workflow: Amplified reference gene primers provided the basis for estimating nucleated cell counts. Sequencing was performed with immunoSEQ multiplex PCR; in TCRdb, only in-frame clones are kept and a portion is missing. The DNA gave D and trimming, while V, J and clone size come from that table. The sample consists of about 70,000 clones, 80% of them appearing once. The CDR3 covers 14 residues. Per the germline V gene, CDR1 is GTSNPN and CDR2 is SVGIG (reference sequence). J gave up 0 bases and V 5 bases, and 3 bases lay outside the gene matches. This clonotype originated in a man aged 65-85 years who had recovered from COVID-19. V gene TRBV30 combines with J gene TRBJ1-5, with 8 bases lining up with TRBD1. The sequenced sample consisted of peripheral blood. The CDR3 here is CAWDRGYSNQPQHF. The CDR3 nucleotides are TGTGCCTGGGACAGGGGCTATAGCAATCAGCCCCAGCATTTT.